Below, 17 T cell receptor beta chains from the same sample are listed, as sequenced in a study of blood T cell repertoires in COVID-19. Generated by immunoSEQ multiplex PCR, the TCRdb table keeps only in-frame clones and is missing some. The data contain approximately 350,000 clones, 87% of them seen just once; the ten biggest clones take up about 6.9%. The material sequenced was peripheral blood. The receptors were sampled from a woman aged 45-65 years with COVID-19, enrolled during active disease.

The rearrangement uses TRBV7-9 and TRBJ2-5, with 9 bases that match TRBD1. Germline loops: CDR1 SEHNR, CDR2 FQNEAQ (reference sequence). This CDR3 region has 16 residues. J lost 5 bases, V lost 6 bases, and 13 bases had no gene match. CDR3 in amino acids: CASRRTGTGPWETQYF. For the CDR3, the DNA is TGTGCCAGCAGACGTACCGGGACAGGGCCGTGGGAGACCCAGTACTTC.

The chain recombines TRBV7-2 with TRBJ2-5; a possible D gene is TRBD2 (6 bases). The germline V gene has CDR1 SGHTA and CDR2 FQGNSA. Trimming left V 5 bases short and J 6 bases short, with 22 bases between. This CDR3 is built from 16 residues. CDR3 in amino acids: CASSPGLLGLGKTQYF. Here the CDR3 DNA reads TGTGCCAGCAGCCCGGGACTTCTCGGCCTGGGCAAGACCCAGTACTTC.

The genes are TRBV27 and TRBJ2-3; TRBD2 is a possible D gene (5 bases). The V gene lost 6 bases and the J gene lost 4 bases, with 20 bases spanning the gap. This CDR3 has 16 amino acids. Germline V lookup: CDR1 MNHEY, CDR2 SMNVEV (reference sequence). In DNA, the CDR3 is TGTGCCAGCAGACCTCTTATAGCGAGTCCCTCAGATACGCAGTATTTT. This encodes CASRPLIASPSDTQYF.

The chain recombines TRBV4-3 with TRBJ1-2; TRBD1 matches at 7 bases. This CDR3 has 15 amino acids. The germline gives CDR1 LGHNA, CDR2 YSLEER. V shed 0 bases, J shed 4 bases, and the junction held 5 bases outside the gene matches. CDR3 residues: CASSQDQGTAYGYTF. The CDR3 DNA is TGCGCCAGCAGCCAAGATCAGGGGACAGCCTATGGCTACACCTTC.

The chain uses TRBV19 and TRBJ2-1, with a possible D match to TRBD2 (5 bases). Germline V gene data show CDR1 as LNHDA and CDR2 as SQIVND (reference sequence). This CDR3 spans 15 amino acids. The ends were cut back, 2 bases at V and 2 bases at J, with 10 bases in the middle. The chain's CDR3 is CASSIIPTTYNEQFF. The CDR3 DNA is TGTGCCAGTAGTATAATTCCGACTACCTACAATGAGCAGTTCTTC.

This clone appeared a single time. V and J are TRBV4-2 and TRBJ1-2, with a tentative D call TRBD1 (5 bases). V was pared by 3 bases and J by 5 bases, with 13 bases between. The CDR3 runs to 14 residues. Per germline, CDR1 LGHNA and CDR2 YNFKEQ. CDR3 sequence: CASSQLQEGYGYTF. The CDR3 nucleotides read TGTGCCAGCAGCCAGCTACAGGAGGGTTATGGCTACACCTTC.

The genes are TRBV13 and TRBJ2-7, with D possibly TRBD1 on 6 matching bases. The germline V gene has CDR1 PRHDT and CDR2 FYEKMQ (reference sequence). The CDR3 is 13 amino acids. V was cut by 7 bases and J by 2 bases, with 12 bases left in between. Here the CDR3 DNA reads TGTGCCAGCAAGCAGGGGACCACCTACGAGCAGTACTTC. Encoded protein: CASKQGTTYEQYF.

The chain is built from TRBV18 and TRBJ2-1; a possible D gene is TRBD1 (6 bases). V was trimmed by 3 bases and J by 10 bases, leaving 10 bases between them. CDR1 and CDR2 from the germline V gene are KGHSH and LQKENI. This CDR3 contains 12 residues. CDR3 residues: CASSPDTGEQFF. The CDR3 nucleotides read TGTGCCAGCTCACCTGATACAGGGGAGCAGTTCTTC.

V usage is TRBV24-1 and J usage is TRBJ2-3, with D maybe TRBD2 (7 bases). The V gene's germline CDR1 is KGHDR and CDR2 SFDVKD. The V end was cut by 4 bases, the J end by 0 bases, with 13 bases between. The CDR3 covers 16 residues. The CDR3 nucleotides read TGTGCCACCAGTGAGGGGGGGGCGCTGAGCACAGATACGCAGTATTTT. Translation gives CATSEGGALSTDTQYF.

The V call is TRBV30, the J call TRBJ1-5, with TRBD1 as a possible D gene (6 bases). The CDR3 consists of 15 residues. Germline values: CDR1 GTSNPN, CDR2 SVGIG (reference sequence). V was clipped by 1 base and J by 4 bases, with 14 bases between them. The CDR3 sequence: CAWSGPGTQNQPQHF. As DNA, the CDR3 is TGTGCCTGGAGTGGACCCGGGACACAAAATCAGCCCCAGCATTTT.

CDR3 protein: CASRPTGPVYNEQFF. In nucleotides, the CDR3 is TGTGCCAGCAGACCGACAGGGCCCGTCTACAATGAGCAGTTCTTC. The chain joins TRBV7-2 to TRBJ2-1, with 7 positions matching TRBD1. CDR1 is SGHTA and CDR2 is FQGNSA in the germline V gene. The J segment lost 3 bases and the V segment lost 6 bases, leaving 8 bases of the junction unmatched. CDR3 length: 15 amino acids.

The rearrangement links TRBV7-9 to TRBJ2-1, with no clear D. CDR1 SEHNR and CDR2 FQNEAQ come from the germline V gene (reference sequence). This CDR3 spans 18 amino acids. V lost 1 base and J lost 0, with 16 bases in between. The CDR3 bases are TGTGCCAGCAGCTTAGTTGCGGCCCCTCGAGGCTCCTACAATGAGCAGTTCTTC. Encoded protein: CASSLVAAPRGSYNEQFF.

The CDR3 is CASTGGVSYNEQFF. CDR3 in DNA: TGTGCCAGCACTGGGGGGGTGTCCTACAATGAGCAGTTCTTC. The chain recombines TRBV28 with TRBJ2-1; 7 bases are shared with TRBD2. V was clipped by 7 bases and J by 1 base; unmatched bases: 4. CDR3 size: 14 residues. CDR1 and CDR2 from the germline V gene are MDHEN and SYDVKM.

The V gene is TRBV28, the J gene TRBJ1-1; TRBD1 might be the D (5 bases). Between the trimmed V and J ends, which lost 5 bases and 2 bases, there was a span of 12 bases. The CDR3 is 14 residues long. Per the germline V gene, CDR1 is MDHEN and CDR2 is SYDVKM. This CDR3 is CASSIIQGNTEAFF. CDR3 nucleotides: TGTGCCAGCAGTATCATCCAGGGTAACACTGAAGCTTTCTTT.

The J gene is TRBJ1-1, the V gene TRBV5-4, with TRBD1 matching over 10 bases. Germline V lookup: CDR1 SGHNT, CDR2 YYREEE (reference sequence). Trimming at V came to 3 bases and at J to 4 bases, leaving 6 bases not matched to a gene. This CDR3 is 15 amino acids long. The CDR3 region is CASSSGTGEATEAFF. The CDR3 nucleotides are TGTGCCAGCAGCTCGGGGACAGGGGAGGCCACTGAAGCTTTCTTT.

The chain carries TRBV19 and TRBJ1-2; TRBD1 matches at 8 bases. In germline, CDR1 is LNHDA, CDR2 SQIVND (reference sequence). Unmatched junction bases numbered 7, after V lost 5 bases and J lost 2 bases. The CDR3 is made up of 15 amino acids. The CDR3 coding sequence is TGTGCCAGTAGTCCCCGGACAGGGACAAACTATGGCTACACCTTC. Translated: CASSPRTGTNYGYTF. Full variable domain (outside the CDR3, taken from reference TRBV19 and TRBJ1-2): DGGITQSPKYLFRKEGQNVTLSCEQNLNHDAMYWYRQDPGQGLRLIYYSQIVNDFQKGDIAEGYSVSREKKESFPLTVTSAQKNPTAFYLCASSPRTGTNYGYTFGSGTRLTVV.

The V call is TRBV19, the J call TRBJ1-2, with D unclear. This CDR3 has 14 amino acids. Between the trimmed V and J ends, which lost 6 bases and 5 bases, there was a span of 16 bases. CDR1 and CDR2 (germline): LNHDA, SQIVND (reference sequence). CDR3 amino acids: CASRSPEEYYGYTF. The CDR3 DNA sequence: TGTGCCAGTAGGAGCCCGGAGGAATATTATGGCTACACCTTC. Based on the CDR3 plus reference TRBV19 and TRBJ1-2, the full variable domain is DGGITQSPKYLFRKEGQNVTLSCEQNLNHDAMYWYRQDPGQGLRLIYYSQIVNDFQKGDIAEGYSVSREKKESFPLTVTSAQKNPTAFYLCASRSPEEYYGYTFGSGTRLTVV.